The clone carrying this T cell receptor beta chain appeared a single time. This entry comes from a study of shared clonotypes between healthy human individuals. Germline CDR1 reads SEHNR; CDR2 reads FQNEAQ (reference sequence). The V segment lost 5 bases and the J segment 4 bases; nucleotides outside the gene matches: 18. The CDR3 contains 18 residues. Only in-frame clones appear in the TCRdb table, and some are missing; sequencing was by immunoSEQ multiplex PCR. Of hundreds of thousands of clones detected, 75% to 85% appear once; the ten largest clones hold roughly 13%. Study donors comprised healthy, HIV-negative adults devoid of recent acute infection or vaccination. Every donor, a Caucasian adult, lived in Nashville, Tennessee.

This TCR derives from a woman in her thirties or forties in good health. Some clones in this sample may be carry-over from other donors' samples. The chain has TRBV7-9 and TRBJ2-7; 9 bases are a match to TRBD1. Sample: PBMCs. CDR3 protein: CASSLPSINTGGEYEQYF. The CDR3 DNA sequence: TGTGCCAGCAGCCTTCCATCGATTAATACAGGGGGCGAATACGAGCAGTACTTC.